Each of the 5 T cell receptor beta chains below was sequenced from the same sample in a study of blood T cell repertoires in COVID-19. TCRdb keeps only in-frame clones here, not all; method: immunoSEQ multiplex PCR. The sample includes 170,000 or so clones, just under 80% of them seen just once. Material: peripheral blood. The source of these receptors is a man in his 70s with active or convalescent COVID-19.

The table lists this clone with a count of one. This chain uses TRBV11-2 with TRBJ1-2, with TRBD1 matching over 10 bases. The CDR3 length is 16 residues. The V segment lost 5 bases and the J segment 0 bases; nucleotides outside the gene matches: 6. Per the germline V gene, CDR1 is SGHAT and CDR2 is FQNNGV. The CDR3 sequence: CASSLTGGTSNYGYTF. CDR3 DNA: TGTGCCAGCAGCCTGACAGGGGGCACGTCTAACTATGGCTACACCTTC.

Written as DNA, the CDR3 is TGTGCCAGCAGCGTAGGTACGTCACTCGGGTATGGCTACACCTTC. Residues: CASSVGTSLGYGYTF. The V call is TRBV9, the J call TRBJ1-2; no definite D call. Per germline, CDR1 SGDLS and CDR2 YYNGEE. Between the trimmed V and J ends, which lost 0 bases and 5 bases, there was a span of 14 bases. This CDR3 contains 15 residues.

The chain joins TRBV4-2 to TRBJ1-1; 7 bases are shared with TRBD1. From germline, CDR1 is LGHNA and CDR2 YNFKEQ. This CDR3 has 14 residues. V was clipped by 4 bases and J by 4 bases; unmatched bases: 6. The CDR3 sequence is CASSLDRDRTEAFF. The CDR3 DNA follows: TGTGCCAGCAGCCTAGACAGGGATCGCACTGAAGCTTTCTTT.

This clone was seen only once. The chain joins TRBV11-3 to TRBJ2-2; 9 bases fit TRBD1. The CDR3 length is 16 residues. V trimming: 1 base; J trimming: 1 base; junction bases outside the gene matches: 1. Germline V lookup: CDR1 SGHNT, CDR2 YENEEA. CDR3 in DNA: TGTGCCAGCAGCTTAGGGGGACAGGGGAACACCGGGGAGCTGTTTTTT. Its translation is CASSLGGQGNTGELFF.

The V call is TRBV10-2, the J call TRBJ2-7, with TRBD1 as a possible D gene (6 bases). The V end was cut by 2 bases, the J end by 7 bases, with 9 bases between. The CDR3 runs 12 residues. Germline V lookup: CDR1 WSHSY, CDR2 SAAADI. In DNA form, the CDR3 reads TGCGCCAGCAGTGAGGTCCAGGGGGAGCAGTACTTC. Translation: CASSEVQGEQYF.